These T cell receptor beta chains were read from a single sample in a study of blood T cell repertoires in COVID-19. Profiling relied on immunoSEQ multiplex PCR, and the TCRdb table lists in-frame clones only, not all of them. The sample has some 21,000 clones; 75% to 90% are singletons. The material sequenced was peripheral blood. The receptor set was obtained from a man aged 65 to 79 with active COVID-19. Each CDR3 is given with its conserved first and last residue. The order of the fields is D gene, V gene, clone size, J gene, CDR3 DNA, CDR3 protein. The D gene is left open where the match is weak. Some rows have no size entry. The others give once, few or many, or a class for an expanded clone.

D gene: -
V gene: TRBV5-5
clone size: -
J gene: TRBJ1-1
CDR3 DNA: TGTGCCAGCAGCTTGGCACAAGGAGGGTTGAACACTGAAGCTTTCTTT
CDR3 protein: CASSLAQGGLNTEAFF

D gene: -
V gene: TRBV25-1
clone size: -
J gene: TRBJ1-2
CDR3 DNA: TGTGCCAGCAGTGACCCAGGTTACGGCTACACCTTC
CDR3 protein: CASSDPGYGYTF

D gene: TRBD1
V gene: TRBV27
clone size: few
J gene: TRBJ2-3
CDR3 DNA: TGTGCCAGCAGTTTCGCGGGACAGGGTGTAACAGATACGCAGTATTTT
CDR3 protein: CASSFAGQGVTDTQYF

D gene: TRBD2
V gene: TRBV2
clone size: once
J gene: TRBJ2-1
CDR3 DNA: TGTGCCAGCAGTTTGGGACTAGCGGCAGCCTACAATGAGCAGTTCTTC
CDR3 protein: CASSLGLAAAYNEQFF

D gene: -
V gene: TRBV2
clone size: -
J gene: TRBJ1-2
CDR3 DNA: TGTGCCAGCAGTGATGGGGGCAGCTACACCTTC
CDR3 protein: CASSDGGSYTF

D gene: -
V gene: TRBV5-6
clone size: -
J gene: TRBJ1-2
CDR3 DNA: TGTGCCAGCAGCCTGACAGGCCGCGACTATGGCTACACCTTC
CDR3 protein: CASSLTGRDYGYTF

D gene: -
V gene: TRBV9
clone size: -
J gene: TRBJ1-1
CDR3 DNA: TGTGCCAGCAGCGTAGCTACAGGCTTAGCCAACACTGAAGCTTTCTTT
CDR3 protein: CASSVATGLANTEAFF

D gene: TRBD1
V gene: TRBV11-2
clone size: -
J gene: TRBJ2-1
CDR3 DNA: TGTGCCAGCAGCTTGCGACAGGGTACCAGCTCCTACAATGAGCAGTTCTTC
CDR3 protein: CASSLRQGTSSYNEQFF

D gene: -
V gene: TRBV19
clone size: -
J gene: TRBJ1-1
CDR3 DNA: TGTGCCAGTACTTACAGCCCATCAGGAAGTACTGAAGCTTTCTTT
CDR3 protein: CASTYSPSGSTEAFF

D gene: -
V gene: TRBV3-1/TRBV3-2
clone size: -
J gene: TRBJ1-4
CDR3 DNA: TGTGCCAGCAGCCAAGATCGGGCGGGGCGAGTTGAAAAACTGTTTTTT
CDR3 protein: CASSQDRAGRVEKLFF

D gene: -
V gene: TRBV10-1
clone size: -
J gene: TRBJ1-1
CDR3 DNA: TGCGCCACCTCCCCCCCGGCGGCTGAAGCTTTCTTT
CDR3 protein: CATSPPAAEAFF

D gene: -
V gene: TRBV1
clone size: -
J gene: TRBJ1-4
CDR3 DNA: TGCACCAGCAGCCATACGCGTGCAACTAATGAAAAACTGTTTTTT
CDR3 protein: CTSSHTRATNEKLFF

D gene: -
V gene: TRBV19
clone size: few
J gene: TRBJ1-5
CDR3 DNA: TGTGCCAGTAGTCCCAGGGCCCAGGGGCAGCCCCAGCATTTT
CDR3 protein: CASSPRAQGQPQHF

D gene: -
V gene: TRBV9
clone size: -
J gene: TRBJ1-4
CDR3 DNA: TGTGCCAGCAGCGCCCAGGGTTCAACTAATGAAAAACTGTTTTTT
CDR3 protein: CASSAQGSTNEKLFF

D gene: TRBD2
V gene: TRBV5-1
clone size: -
J gene: TRBJ2-3
CDR3 DNA: TGCGCCAGCAGCCACGGGACTAGCGGGAGGGCCGGGACAGATACGCAGTATTTT
CDR3 protein: CASSHGTSGRAGTDTQYF

D gene: -
V gene: TRBV5-1
clone size: -
J gene: TRBJ1-1
CDR3 DNA: TGCGCCAGCAAGAGGACAATCCAGAACACTGAAGCTTTCTTT
CDR3 protein: CASKRTIQNTEAFF

D gene: -
V gene: TRBV5-1
clone size: -
J gene: TRBJ1-1
CDR3 DNA: TGCGCCAGCAGCGCTCGAGATTCCACCCAGAACACTGAAGCTTTCTTT
CDR3 protein: CASSARDSTQNTEAFF

D gene: TRBD2
V gene: TRBV7-9
clone size: -
J gene: TRBJ2-1
CDR3 DNA: TGTGCCAGCAGCTTAGAAGCTTATCCGGGACTACCATACAATGAGCAGTTCTTC
CDR3 protein: CASSLEAYPGLPYNEQFF

D gene: -
V gene: TRBV2
clone size: -
J gene: TRBJ2-1
CDR3 DNA: TGTGCCAGCAGTGATGTACAGGGTCGGTACAATGAGCAGTTCTTC
CDR3 protein: CASSDVQGRYNEQFF

D gene: -
V gene: TRBV10-3
clone size: -
J gene: TRBJ2-7
CDR3 DNA: TGTGCCATCAGTGACGGACAGACACTCTACTTC
CDR3 protein: CAISDGQTLYF

D gene: TRBD1
V gene: TRBV15
clone size: -
J gene: TRBJ1-2
CDR3 DNA: TGTGCCACCAACCCCACCGGGACAGGGAGTTTGGGCTACACCTTC
CDR3 protein: CATNPTGTGSLGYTF

D gene: TRBD2
V gene: TRBV15
clone size: -
J gene: TRBJ2-5
CDR3 DNA: TGTGCCACCAAGACTGGGACTAGCGGATACCAAGAGACCCAGTACTTC
CDR3 protein: CATKTGTSGYQETQYF

D gene: TRBD2
V gene: TRBV5-1
clone size: -
J gene: TRBJ2-5
CDR3 DNA: TGCGCCAGCAGCTACGGACTAGCGGGAGATGGGGCCCTCAGGGAGACCCAGTACTTC
CDR3 protein: CASSYGLAGDGALRETQYF

D gene: -
V gene: TRBV6-5
clone size: -
J gene: TRBJ1-1
CDR3 DNA: TGTGCCAGCAGTTACGTTGGCACGCAAGCTTTCTTT
CDR3 protein: CASSYVGTQAFF